Listed below are T cell receptor beta chains from one sample, sequenced in a study of blood T cell repertoires in COVID-19. Method: immunoSEQ multiplex PCR; TCRdb's copy keeps in-frame clones and lacks some. The sample includes over 45,000 clones, 91% of them seen just once. The specimen sequenced was peripheral blood. These receptors originate from a human donor in a cohort sampled during active COVID-19. CDR3s include the opening cysteine and the closing phenylalanine or tryptophan. D genes are given only for firm matches. Clone size is not always given. Where it is, it says once, few, many or a class for expanded clones.

>-|TRBV7-9|TRBJ2-1|once
CASSLTGVAGEQFF
TGTGCCAGCAGCTTAACCGGCGTCGCGGGTGAGCAGTTCTTC
>-|TRBV24-1|TRBJ2-3|-
CATSAQGWDTQYF
TGTGCCACCAGTGCGCAGGGGTGGGATACGCAGTATTTT
>-|TRBV11-2|TRBJ2-1|-
CASSLLDSSYNEQFF
TGTGCCAGCAGCTTACTCGATAGCTCCTACAATGAGCAGTTCTTC
>-|TRBV6-5|TRBJ2-1|-
CASSYSPYNEQFF
TGTGCCAGCAGTTACTCCCCATACAATGAGCAGTTCTTC
>TRBD2|TRBV19|TRBJ2-1|-
CASSIGLASGSSYNEQFF
TGTGCCAGTAGTATAGGATTGGCTAGCGGGAGCTCCTACAATGAGCAGTTCTTC
>-|TRBV12-2|TRBJ2-2|-
CASRPDRGLTGELFF
TGTGCAAGTCGCCCCGACAGGGGACTCACCGGGGAGCTGTTTTTT
>TRBD1|TRBV7-3|TRBJ2-4|-
CASSSDRLNIQYF
TGTGCCAGCAGCTCGGACAGGTTAAACATTCAGTACTTC
>-|TRBV7-9|TRBJ1-6|-
CASSLGRGYNSPLHF
TGTGCCAGCAGCCTTGGCCGCGGTTATAATTCACCCCTCCACTTT
>TRBD1|TRBV3-1/TRBV3-2|TRBJ1-1|-
CASSRAGGVYTEAFF
TGTGCCAGCAGCCGAGCAGGGGGTGTATATACTGAAGCTTTCTTT
>-|TRBV7-9|TRBJ2-2|-
CASSLEGGSGELFF
TGTGCCAGCAGCTTAGAGGGAGGCTCCGGGGAGCTGTTTTTT
>TRBD2|TRBV7-3|TRBJ2-1|-
CASSPTGTSGSRSYNEQFF
TGTGCCAGCAGTCCAACCGGGACTAGCGGGAGTCGCTCCTACAATGAGCAGTTCTTC
>-|TRBV9|TRBJ2-1|-
CASSVRGYNEQFF
TGTGCCAGCAGCGTGCGCGGATACAATGAGCAGTTCTTC
>-|TRBV7-3|TRBJ2-7|-
CASSRQGGPYEQYF
TGTGCCAGCAGCCGTCAGGGGGGCCCCTACGAGCAGTACTTC
>TRBD2|TRBV5-5|TRBJ2-2|-
CASSLESGAGELFF
TGTGCCAGCAGCTTGGAGAGCGGGGCCGGGGAGCTGTTTTTT
>-|TRBV7-9|TRBJ1-1|-
CASSPRALGTEAFF
TGTGCCAGCAGCCCCAGGGCCCTGGGGACTGAAGCTTTCTTT
>TRBD1|TRBV9|TRBJ2-7|-
CASSSGTGKSYEQYF
TGTGCCAGCAGCAGCGGGACAGGGAAATCCTACGAGCAGTACTTC
>TRBD2|TRBV14|TRBJ2-3|once
CASSQAIAGGQDTQYF
TGTGCCAGCAGCCAAGCTATAGCGGGGGGGCAAGATACGCAGTATTTT
>-|TRBV14|TRBJ1-2|-
CASSQDLSGRGYTF
TGTGCCAGCAGCCAAGATTTGTCAGGGCGAGGCTACACCTTC
>-|TRBV6-2/TRBV6-3|TRBJ1-5|few
CASSFHTPTNQPQHF
TGTGCCAGCAGTTTCCACACCCCAACCAATCAGCCCCAGCATTTT
>TRBD1|TRBV5-1|TRBJ1-4|-
CASSELGQASTNEKLFF
TGCGCCAGCAGCGAACTGGGACAGGCATCAACTAATGAAAAACTGTTTTTT
>-|TRBV5-1|TRBJ2-1|-
CASSPSDSRSYNEQFF
TGCGCCAGCAGCCCGTCGGACAGCCGGTCCTACAATGAGCAGTTCTTC
>-|TRBV2|TRBJ1-2|once
CASNLRERARYGYTF
TGTGCCAGCAATCTCCGTGAGAGAGCCAGGTATGGCTACACCTTC
>-|TRBV4-1|TRBJ1-2|-
CASSQEFKQEGYTF
TGCGCCAGCAGCCAAGAGTTTAAACAGGAGGGCTACACCTTC
>-|TRBV11-2|TRBJ1-1|-
CASSFTLRAALGTEAFF
TGTGCCAGCAGCTTCACGTTGAGGGCGGCTCTCGGCACTGAAGCTTTCTTT
>-|TRBV19|TRBJ1-5|-
CASSMVWASGNQPQHF
TGTGCCAGTAGTATGGTTTGGGCGTCGGGCAATCAGCCCCAGCATTTT
>-|TRBV5-1|TRBJ1-2|-
CASSTDRRNYGYTF
TGCGCCAGCAGCACCGACAGGCGCAACTATGGCTACACCTTC
>-|TRBV5-1|TRBJ1-3|-
CASSSQGYAGNTIYF
TGCGCCAGCAGCTCGCAGGGGTATGCTGGAAACACCATATATTTT
>-|TRBV10-1|TRBJ2-7|-
CASSESGGSSYEQYF
TGCGCCAGCAGTGAGTCTGGCGGAAGCTCCTACGAGCAGTACTTC
>-|TRBV23-1|TRBJ1-2|-
CASSQPREGYTF
TGCGCCAGCAGTCAGCCAAGAGAGGGCTACACCTTC
>-|TRBV6-5|TRBJ2-4|-
CASTGKNIQYF
TGTGCCAGTACGGGCAAAAACATTCAGTACTTC
>-|TRBV28|TRBJ2-5|-
CASSHLGLNRETQYF
TGTGCCAGCAGCCATCTGGGGCTTAATAGAGAGACCCAGTACTTC
>-|TRBV6-5|TRBJ1-5|-
CASSTMGGEGQPQHF
TGTGCCAGCAGTACCATGGGGGGAGAAGGACAGCCCCAGCATTTT
>TRBD1|TRBV5-1|TRBJ2-7|once
CASSFSQGPYEQYF
TGCGCCAGCAGCTTTTCACAGGGGCCCTACGAGCAGTACTTC